This is a list of T cell receptor beta chains from one sample in a study of cytomegalovirus exposure and HLA in healthy donors. Assay: immunoSEQ multiplex PCR; the TCRdb copy retains only in-frame clones and omits some. The sample yields 200,000 or so clones, 84% seen once. The sequencing input was PBMCs. These receptors were obtained from a boy aged 5 to 17 in good health and CMV-seronegative. CDR3s include the opening cysteine and the closing phenylalanine or tryptophan. D genes are given only for firm matches. Part of the rows lack a size; the others show once, few, many or a class for expanded clones.

J: TRBJ2-7
D: TRBD1
V: TRBV30
size: once
DNA: TGTGCCTGGGTAGAGGGACAGGGAAACGAGCAGTACTTC
CDR3: CAWVEGQGNEQYF

J: TRBJ1-2
D: NA
V: TRBV27
size: NA
DNA: TGTGCCAGCAGTTTATTGCCTCGTCCCGCGGAGGGTAAGGGCTACACCTTC
CDR3: CASSLLPRPAEGKGYTF

J: TRBJ2-2
D: NA
V: TRBV11-2
size: NA
DNA: TGTGCCAGCAGCTCTACTTACACCGGGGAGCTGTTTTTT
CDR3: CASSSTYTGELFF

J: TRBJ2-2
D: NA
V: TRBV7-8
size: NA
DNA: TGTGCCAGCAGCCAAAACTTCCCTAACAGGGCACCGAACACCGGGGAGCTGTTTTTT
CDR3: CASSQNFPNRAPNTGELFF

J: TRBJ2-1
D: NA
V: TRBV12-5
size: NA
DNA: TGTGCTAGTGGTTTCCTGGGCAACAATGAGCAGTTCTTC
CDR3: CASGFLGNNEQFF

J: TRBJ2-7
D: TRBD1
V: TRBV4-1
size: NA
DNA: TGCGCCAGCAGCCAAGGACAGGGGGCCACCTACGAGCAGTACTTC
CDR3: CASSQGQGATYEQYF

J: TRBJ2-7
D: TRBD1
V: TRBV11-1
size: once
DNA: TGTGCCAGCAGCAGGGACAGGGGCCACGAGCAGTACTTC
CDR3: CASSRDRGHEQYF

J: TRBJ2-5
D: NA
V: TRBV2
size: NA
DNA: TGTGCCAGCATTATTGTTTGGGGGCTGATGGAGACCCAGTACTTC
CDR3: CASIIVWGLMETQYF

J: TRBJ1-2
D: TRBD1
V: TRBV5-6
size: NA
DNA: TGTGCCAGCAGCTTTGGGGGGACAGGAAACTACTATGGCTACACCTTC
CDR3: CASSFGGTGNYYGYTF

J: TRBJ2-1
D: TRBD1
V: TRBV13
size: NA
DNA: TGTGCCAGCAGCCCGCCCCCACAGGGGGTGATCAATGAGCAGTTCTTC
CDR3: CASSPPPQGVINEQFF

J: TRBJ2-5
D: TRBD1
V: TRBV23-1
size: NA
DNA: TGCGCCAGCGGCCGACAGGGAAGAGAGGAGACCCAGTACTTC
CDR3: CASGRQGREETQYF

J: TRBJ2-2
D: TRBD1
V: TRBV19
size: NA
DNA: TGTGCCAGTAGCATAATGACAGGGGACACCGGGGAGCTGTTTTTT
CDR3: CASSIMTGDTGELFF

J: TRBJ2-7
D: NA
V: TRBV13
size: NA
DNA: TGTGCCAGCAGCTTCGTCCACGAGCAGTACTTC
CDR3: CASSFVHEQYF

J: TRBJ2-7
D: NA
V: TRBV19
size: NA
DNA: TGTGCCAGTAGTATAGATTTAGGGGAATTCTACGAGCAGTACTTC
CDR3: CASSIDLGEFYEQYF

J: TRBJ2-3
D: TRBD2
V: TRBV7-2
size: NA
DNA: TGTGCCAGCAGCTTGGATGGGCTAGCGGTGGGTACGCAGTATTTT
CDR3: CASSLDGLAVGTQYF